This TCR beta chain was profiled in a study of T cells in Graves' hyperthyroidism and ophthalmopathy. Trimming took off 1 base at V and 9 bases at J, with 13 bases between the two ends. The CDR3 consists of 14 residues. Template material for amplifying TCR beta CDR3 regions consisted of RNA transcripts. The HTBI primer set served for first-round RT-PCR of the TCR CDR3. TCRdb itself ran the multiplex PCR reads through MiXCR, one entry per CDR3 protein. The data show around 440,000 distinct CDR3 sequences, with about a sixth seen just once and approximately 7.5% held by the top ten. This clonotype appeared many times.

The rearrangement uses TRBV12-3 or TRBV12-4 and TRBJ1-5, with D possibly TRBD1 on 5 matching bases. Sequencing was performed on blood. The clonotype was recovered from a woman younger than 30 with Graves' hyperthyroidism. CDR3: CASSLDRTASPQHF. The CDR3 bases are TGTGCCAGCAGTTTAGACAGGACCGCATCGCCCCAGCATTTT.